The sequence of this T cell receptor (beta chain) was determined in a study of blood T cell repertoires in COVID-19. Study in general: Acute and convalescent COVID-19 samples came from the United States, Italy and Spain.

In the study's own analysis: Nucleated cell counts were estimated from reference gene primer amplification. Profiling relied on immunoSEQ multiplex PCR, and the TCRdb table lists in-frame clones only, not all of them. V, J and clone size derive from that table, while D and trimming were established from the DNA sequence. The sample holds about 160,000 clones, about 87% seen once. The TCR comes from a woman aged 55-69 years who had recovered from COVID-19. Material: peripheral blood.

The DNA for the CDR3 is TGTGCCAGCAGTCCCCGCCTAGGGGTTAGCCAGCCCCAGCATTTT. Amino acids: CASSPRLGVSQPQHF. The rearrangement uses TRBV28 and TRBJ1-5, with a tentative D call TRBD1 (5 bases). The CDR3 contains 15 residues. Trimming stripped 5 bases from V and 7 bases from J, with 18 bases between. CDR1 is MDHEN and CDR2 is SYDVKM in the germline V gene.